These 22 T cell receptor beta chains share one sample of origin, sequenced in a study of T cells after yellow fever vaccination. TCRdb re-analysed the 5' RACE reads in MiXCR, keeping a single row per CDR3 protein. The repertoire has hundreds of thousands of distinct CDR3 sequences, about a fifth of them found once; the top ten carry around an eighth. Sequences were derived from PBMCs, sampled 15 days after the yellow fever booster vaccination. The receptor source for this set is a man younger than 40 who received the YFV17D yellow fever vaccine.

This clonotype was detected a few times. V and J are TRBV12-3 or TRBV12-4 and TRBJ1-2; D not certain. Between the trimmed V and J ends, which lost 4 bases and 5 bases, there was a span of 11 bases. There are 13 residues in the CDR3. This CDR3 reads CASSSTSLYGYTF. In DNA form, the CDR3 reads TGTGCCAGCAGTTCCACGAGCCTTTATGGCTACACCTTC.

This clonotype was found a few times. The J gene is TRBJ2-3, the V gene TRBV28; 7 bases are shared with TRBD2. This CDR3 spans 17 amino acids. Germline CDR1 MDHEN, CDR2 SYDVKM. The J segment lost 1 base and the V segment lost 2 bases, leaving 9 bases of the junction unmatched. DNA for the CDR3: TGTGCCAGCAGTTTAGGTGGAGGCGGGAGTCGCACAGATACGCAGTATTTT. It specifies CASSLGGGGSRTDTQYF.

This rearrangement joins TRBV7-2 to TRBJ2-7, with D unclear. With 0 bases removed from V and 3 bases from J, the gap between germline ends came to 6 bases. Germline CDR1 reads SGHTA; CDR2 reads FQGNSA. The CDR3 covers 13 residues. CDR3 bases: TGTGCCAGCAGCTTAGCACAGAACTACGAGCAGTACTTC. Amino acid sequence: CASSLAQNYEQYF.

The chain recombines TRBV7-6 with TRBJ2-1; TRBD2 agrees at 8 bases. Germline trimming cut 5 bases from V and 1 base from J; bases unmatched to any gene: 13. In germline, CDR1 is SGHVS, CDR2 FNYEAQ. This CDR3 region has 18 residues. DNA of the CDR3: TGTGCCAGCAGCCTCGAACCCGGAGGCGGGGGGTCCTACAATGAGCAGTTCTTC. Its protein product is CASSLEPGGGGSYNEQFF.

V is TRBV5-1 and J is TRBJ2-7; 9 bases map to TRBD2. With V trimmed by 5 bases and J by 5 bases, 11 bases remained unmatched. This CDR3 comprises 15 residues. Germline V gene data show CDR1 as SGHRS and CDR2 as YFSETQ. The DNA for the CDR3 is TGCGCCAGCAGTTTAATGGGACTAGCAACCCACGAGCAGTACTTC. It codes for CASSLMGLATHEQYF.

The genes are TRBV28 and TRBJ2-7; 8 bases are shared with TRBD2. Germline CDR1 reads MDHEN; CDR2 reads SYDVKM. This CDR3 comprises 16 residues. V lost 5 bases to trimming and J lost 2 bases; unmatched junction nucleotides: 11. CDR3 protein: CASSPNIAGQPYEQYF. CDR3 DNA: TGTGCCAGCAGTCCCAATATAGCGGGACAACCCTACGAGCAGTACTTC.

In its sample, this clonotype was seen a few times. The chain recombines TRBV7-9 with TRBJ2-2, with D maybe TRBD2 (5 bases). CDR1 and CDR2 from the germline V gene are SEHNR and FQNEAQ (reference sequence). Trimming shortened V by 5 bases and J by 7 bases, and 11 bases separated the two germline ends. The CDR3 has 13 amino acids. CDR3 sequence (DNA): TGTGCCAGCAGCAATGAGGGAATCGGGGAGCTGTTTTTT. This translates into CASSNEGIGELFF.

V gene TRBV20-1 combines with J gene TRBJ1-1, with unresolved D. Deletions cut 5 bases from V and 0 bases from J, with 10 bases between. Per the germline V gene, CDR1 is DFQATT and CDR2 is SNEGSKA (reference sequence). The CDR3 runs 13 residues. CDR3 region: CSAGPRVNTEAFF. The CDR3 DNA is TGCAGTGCTGGGCCTAGAGTGAACACTGAAGCTTTCTTT.

This clonotype has just a few counts. The chain has TRBV7-2 and TRBJ2-3, with no clear D. The CDR3 sequence is 14 residues long. Trimming pared 1 base from V and 4 bases from J, leaving 9 bases between. Germline V CDR1 and CDR2: SGHTA, FQGNSA. The CDR3 region has the DNA TGTGCCAGCAGCTTAGTGGAGTTTTCAGATACGCAGTATTTT. Protein sequence: CASSLVEFSDTQYF. Drawing the rest from reference TRBV7-2 and TRBJ2-3, the complete variable domain is GAGVSQSPSNKVTEKGKDVELRCDPISGHTALYWYRQSLGQGLEFLIYFQGNSAPDKSGLPSDRFSAERTGGSVSTLTIQRTQQEDSAVYLCASSLVEFSDTQYFGPGTRLTVL.

The genes are TRBV20-1 and TRBJ2-7; no definite D call. Deletions cut 6 bases from V and 4 bases from J, with 13 bases between. The CDR3 extends over 12 amino acids. Germline V CDR1 and CDR2: DFQATT, SNEGSKA (reference sequence). The CDR3 region has the DNA TGCAGTGCCGCCGACACCGAGTACGAGCAGTACTTC. Translated, it gives CSAADTEYEQYF.

The chain has TRBV20-1 and TRBJ1-2; TRBD1 agrees at 8 bases. Losses at the gene ends were 5 bases for V and 7 bases for J; bases not matched to a gene: 6. The V gene's germline CDR1 is DFQATT and CDR2 SNEGSKA (reference sequence). This CDR3 region has 12 residues. CDR3 DNA: TGCAGTGCTGGGACAGGCGCATTTGGCTACACCTTC. This gives the protein CSAGTGAFGYTF.

This clonotype was seen a handful of times. This rearrangement joins TRBV20-1 to TRBJ2-5, with 12 bases fitting TRBD2. V shed 5 bases and J 5 bases; nucleotides not matched to a gene: 9. The CDR3 spans 15 residues. The V gene's germline CDR1 is DFQATT and CDR2 SNEGSKA (reference sequence). The DNA of the CDR3 is TGCAGTGCTCCCCGACTAGCGGGAGTCCCTGAGACCCAGTACTTC. It codes for CSAPRLAGVPETQYF.

In its sample, this clonotype was seen many times. V and J are TRBV20-1 and TRBJ2-2; 14 bases fit TRBD2. Germline CDR1 and CDR2: DFQATT and SNEGSKA (reference sequence). This CDR3 spans 16 amino acids. J was trimmed by 5 bases and V by 4 bases; bases with no gene match: 6. DNA of the CDR3: TGCAGTGCTACTGGGACTAGCGGGAGATTTACCGGGGAGCTGTTTTTT. It translates to CSATGTSGRFTGELFF.

V and J are TRBV27 and TRBJ1-5, with unresolved D. CDR1 MNHEY and CDR2 SMNVEV come from the germline V gene (reference sequence). CDR3 size: 13 residues. Trimming pared 10 bases from V and 5 bases from J, leaving 15 bases between. The CDR3 loop is CATRFVPDQPQHF. The CDR3 coding sequence is TGTGCCACCCGATTCGTACCCGATCAGCCCCAGCATTTT.

This clonotype was detected a few times. The chain couples TRBV5-6 to TRBJ2-7; TRBD2 might be the D (5 bases). This CDR3 region has 15 residues. V shed 4 bases and J shed 6 bases, with 20 bases lying between them. Germline V lookup: CDR1 SGHDT, CDR2 YYEEEE. In nucleotides, the CDR3 is TGTGCCAGCAGCCCCCCTAGCCTACTGGCCTCCGAGCAGTACTTC. It translates to CASSPPSLLASEQYF.

This clonotype was recorded only once. The chain carries TRBV5-1 and TRBJ2-7; 7 positions agree with TRBD1. CDR3 length: 15 amino acids. The V gene's germline CDR1 is SGHRS and CDR2 YFSETQ. V lost 4 bases, J lost 0 bases, and 7 bases stayed unmatched. CDR3 loop: CASSQGTVASYEQYF. CDR3 coding DNA: TGCGCCAGCAGCCAAGGGACAGTCGCCTCCTACGAGCAGTACTTC.

This clonotype was counted a few times. The chain employs TRBV29-1 and TRBJ2-4; 9 bases match TRBD2. The V gene's germline CDR1 is SQVTM and CDR2 ANQGSEA. Trimming took 3 bases from V and 6 from J; bases not matched to a gene: 12. This CDR3 is built from 16 residues. The CDR3 sequence: CSVEIAGAGVGNIQYF. The CDR3 DNA follows: TGCAGCGTTGAGATAGCGGGAGCGGGGGTGGGAAACATTCAGTACTTC.

The chain recombines TRBV12-5 with TRBJ2-1; the match to TRBD1 covers 10 bases. With 4 bases clipped from V and 5 bases from J, the junction kept 17 bases outside the gene matches. Germline assignment: CDR1 LGHNT and CDR2 FRNRAP. The length of the CDR3 is 19 residues. The CDR3 DNA follows: TGTGCTAGTGGTTCGCATTCCCTTACTGACAGGGGGCTCGACAATGAGCAGTTCTTC. This codes for CASGSHSLTDRGLDNEQFF.

Here the CDR3 reads CASSQAGSPLHF. The CDR3 bases are TGTGCCAGCTCCCAGGCGGGATCACCCCTCCACTTT. The chain is built from TRBV18 and TRBJ1-6; D not certain. This CDR3 region has 12 residues. Germline-derived CDR1 and CDR2 are KGHSH and LQKENI. V was shortened by 6 bases and J by 10 bases, with 10 bases between the two germline ends.

The V gene is TRBV11-2, the J gene TRBJ2-7; D could derive from TRBD1 or TRBD2 (5 bases each). CDR3 size: 14 residues. V was cut by 0 bases and J by 9 bases, with 15 bases left in between. In germline, CDR1 is SGHAT, CDR2 FQNNGV. The CDR3 region has the DNA TGTGCCAGCAGCTTAGAGACTAAGGGGATCGGGCAGTACTTC. Its translation: CASSLETKGIGQYF.

The chain uses TRBV12-3 or TRBV12-4 and TRBJ2-2; 8 bases fit TRBD1. There are 15 residues in the CDR3. V trimming: 6 bases; J trimming: 5 bases; junction bases outside the gene matches: 8. In nucleotides, the CDR3 is TGTGCCAGCAGCTCCACCGACAGGGGAACCGGGGAGCTGTTTTTT. This encodes CASSSTDRGTGELFF.

The J gene is TRBJ1-1, the V gene TRBV10-3, with D unresolved. Trimming shortened V by 4 bases and J by 5 bases, and 23 bases separated the two germline ends. CDR1 and CDR2 from the germline V gene are ENHRY and SYGVKD. CDR3 length equals 17 residues. For the CDR3, the DNA is TGTGCCATCAGTGGGTCGCGGGCAGGCGCCGTTAGGACTGAAGCTTTCTTT. Translated: CAISGSRAGAVRTEAFF.